This TCR beta chain was observed in a study of cytomegalovirus exposure and HLA in healthy donors. PCR was performed using 60 Vbeta and 13 Jbeta primers. Profiled with immunoSEQ multiplex PCR; TCRdb holds only in-frame clones, not every one. The repertoire holds some 120,000 clones, with roughly two thirds as singletons. Germline V gene sequence: CDR1 SNHLY, CDR2 FYNNEI. J lost 5 bases, V lost 6 bases, and 5 bases had no gene match. CDR3 length equals 14 residues. The V gene is TRBV2, the J gene TRBJ2-5; 11 bases align to TRBD2. This sequence was found in a man younger than 40 in good health and CMV-seropositive. Sequenced input: PBMCs. CDR3 nucleotides: TGTGCCAGCAGCGTCACTAGCGGGGGCGAGACCCAGTACTTC. It is translated as CASSVTSGGETQYF.